This TCR beta chain originates from a study of cytotoxic CD8 clonotypes in ibrutinib-treated CLL (dated by TCRdb to 2020 to 2023). With respect to the entire study: The cohort had around twelve relapsed/refractory and around 16 treatment-naive patients; roughly 18 were IGHV unmutated. Responses were partial in around 25 patients and complete in 2; after median around 72 months follow-up, some 15 stayed in remission and around 12 progressed. Response samples were taken after a median of 12 months on treatment, ranging from 6 to 36 months. On average, each sample had 255,043 productive templates and 94,082 productive rearrangements. Of the 90 or so participants in the trial, roughly 26 had longitudinal samples available. Cryopreserved peripheral blood mononuclear cells were collected before treatment, at response, and at either disease progression or sustained remission. Every remission and progressive disease sample was obtained while ibrutinib was still being received by the patients. What the research found in general, with its limitations: Baseline clonality exceeded that of age-matched healthy donors and correlated strongly with circulating CD8+ T-cell counts. Clonality increased at ibrutinib response, stayed stable in sustained remission, and fell back toward baseline at progression. Sustained-remission and progressing patients did not have matched sampling times, and lymph node repertoires were not examined. Public clonotypes were rare and either shrank or stayed stable during treatment, and the rise in clonality at ibrutinib response reflected expansion of private clonotypes.

The CDR3 numbers 18 residues from cysteine through phenylalanine. Only the CDR3 DNA is retained, 54 bases long and in frame from the first base. V loses 1 base at its end and J loses 3 bases; junction bases beyond the gene matches: 15. According to the germline V gene (reference sequence), CDR1 reads SGHNT and CDR2 reads YYREEE. A MiSeq instrument was used for deep resolution sequencing, which targeted depths ranging from 1 in 1 million up to 1 in 200,000 T cells, with coverage averaging 10x for each clonotype. The immunoSEQ hsTCRB Kit was used to generate the TCR beta libraries. From the authors' description of their analysis: ImmunoSEQ Data Assistant and ImmunoSEQ Analyzer were used for data analysis, and V, D and J genes were assigned according to IMGT definitions. Clonality, which ranges from 0 to 1, was calculated by subtracting the normalized Shannon entropy of productive rearrangement frequencies from one. Only overrepresented clonotypes making up at least 0.05% of the repertoire of each patient were included in the public clonotype analysis. Around 14 repertoires from age-matched healthy donors, obtained from immuneACCESS, served as clonality controls. As stored in TCRdb, this immuneACCESS dataset retains in-frame rearrangements with V and J assigned. A fraction of the clones does not appear; measured against another copy, unresolved V genes explain less than half of the discrepancy, and the remainder lacks a known reason. V, J and clone size were drawn from that table, and D and trimming were deduced from the DNA. The sample records roughly 300,000 clones, less than 85% of which are singletons. The ten largest clones represent about 5% of the sample.

Concerning this clone itself: The clone's antigen remains unknown. One base away there is no much larger clone; base qualities are not given.

This specimen's time point label, per the study, means: progressive disease on ibrutinib. For TCR beta library preparation, 1.5 to 2.5 micrograms of genomic DNA were extracted from the cryopreserved PBMCs. High-throughput TCR beta sequencing was performed on longitudinal blood samples from CLL patients receiving ibrutinib monotherapy. The patients were enrolled in a single-center, open-label phase 2 trial of ibrutinib monotherapy. The clonotype was recovered from a human donor with chronic lymphocytic leukemia. The source material was PBMCs, sampled at disease progression, from a patient treated with ibrutinib. The chain uses TRBV5-4 and TRBJ2-7; TRBD2 aligns with 8 central bases. CDR3 sequence: CASSLKRQLAGPGYEQYF. The nucleotide sequence is TGTGCCAGCAGCTTGAAGCGCCAGTTAGCGGGGCCTGGCTACGAGCAGTACTTC.